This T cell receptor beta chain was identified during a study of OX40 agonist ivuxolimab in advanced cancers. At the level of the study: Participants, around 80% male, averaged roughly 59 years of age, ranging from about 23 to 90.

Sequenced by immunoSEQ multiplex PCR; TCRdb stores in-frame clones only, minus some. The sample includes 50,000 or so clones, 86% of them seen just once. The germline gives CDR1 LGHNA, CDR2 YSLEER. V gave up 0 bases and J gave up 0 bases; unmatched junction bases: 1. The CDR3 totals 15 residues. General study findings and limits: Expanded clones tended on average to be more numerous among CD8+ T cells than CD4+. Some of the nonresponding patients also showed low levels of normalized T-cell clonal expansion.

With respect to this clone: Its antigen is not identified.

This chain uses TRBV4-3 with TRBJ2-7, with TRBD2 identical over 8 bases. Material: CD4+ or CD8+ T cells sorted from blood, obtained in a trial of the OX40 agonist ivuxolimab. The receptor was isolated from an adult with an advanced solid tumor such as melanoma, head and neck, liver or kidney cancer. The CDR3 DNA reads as TGCGCCAGCAGCCAAGACGGGGGGGACTCCTACGAGCAGTACTTC. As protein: CASSQDGGDSYEQYF.